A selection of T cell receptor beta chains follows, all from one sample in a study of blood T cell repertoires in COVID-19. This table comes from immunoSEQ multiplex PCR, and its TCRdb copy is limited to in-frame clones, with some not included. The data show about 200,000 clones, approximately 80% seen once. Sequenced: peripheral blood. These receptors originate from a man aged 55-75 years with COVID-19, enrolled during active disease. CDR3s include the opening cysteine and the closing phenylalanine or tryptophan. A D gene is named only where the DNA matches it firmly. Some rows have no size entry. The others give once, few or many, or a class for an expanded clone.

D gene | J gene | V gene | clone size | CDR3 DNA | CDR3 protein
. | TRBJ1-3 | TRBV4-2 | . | TGTGCCAGCAGCCAAGCCGGTCCCTCCACTGGAAACACCATATATTTT | CASSQAGPSTGNTIYF
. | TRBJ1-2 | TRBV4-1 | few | TGCGCCAGCAGCCAAGAATTGTCGGGGGTTCCCAACTATGGCTACACCTTC | CASSQELSGVPNYGYTF
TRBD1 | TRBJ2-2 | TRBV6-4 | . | TGTGCCAGCAGTTCAACACCGGGACAGGGGGACACCGGGGAGCTGTTTTTT | CASSSTPGQGDTGELFF
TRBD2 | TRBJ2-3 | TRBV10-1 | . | TGCGCCAGCAGTGAGTCGCGGGGCGGGGGAGATACGCAGTATTTT | CASSESRGGGDTQYF
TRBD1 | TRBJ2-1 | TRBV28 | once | TGTGCCAGCAGCTCCGCCGGGACAGGGGGACATCTAAATGAGCAGTTCTTC | CASSSAGTGGHLNEQFF
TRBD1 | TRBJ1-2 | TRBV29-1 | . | TGCAGCGTCGGGGACAGTTTTTATGGCTACACCTTC | CSVGDSFYGYTF
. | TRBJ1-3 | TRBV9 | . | TGTGCCAGCAGCGTAGGGACAACTCCTGGAAACACCATATATTTT | CASSVGTTPGNTIYF
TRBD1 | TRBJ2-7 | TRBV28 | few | TGTGCCAGCAGTTTCAGACCGGGACAGGGTGGCTACGAGCAGTACTTC | CASSFRPGQGGYEQYF
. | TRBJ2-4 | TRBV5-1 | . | TGCGCCAGCAGCCCGCCGGGACTCCAAGCCAAAAACATTCAGTACTTC | CASSPPGLQAKNIQYF
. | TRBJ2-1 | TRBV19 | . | TGTGCCAGTAGTCCCAGGCGCAATGAGCAGTTCTTC | CASSPRRNEQFF
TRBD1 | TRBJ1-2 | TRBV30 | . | TGTGCCTGGAGTCGGGGACAGGAAACTAGCTACACCTTC | CAWSRGQETSYTF
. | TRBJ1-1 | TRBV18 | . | TGTGCCAGCTCACCATTAGCGGGGACGGGCACTGAAGCTTTCTTT | CASSPLAGTGTEAFF
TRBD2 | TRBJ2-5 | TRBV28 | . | TGTGCCAGCAGTTTTATAGCGGGAGTCTATCAAGAGACCCAGTACTTC | CASSFIAGVYQETQYF
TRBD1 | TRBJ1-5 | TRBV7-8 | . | TGTGCCAGCAGCTTTCTCTCAGGGGGCGCGGATCAGCCCCAGCATTTT | CASSFLSGGADQPQHF
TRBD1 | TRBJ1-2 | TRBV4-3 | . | TGCGCCAGCAGCCCAAGCACCGGGACAGGGGGCTTTGGCTACACCTTC | CASSPSTGTGGFGYTF
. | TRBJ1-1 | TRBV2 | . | TGTGCCAGCATAGAAACGGGGGACACTGAAGCTTTCTTT | CASIETGDTEAFF
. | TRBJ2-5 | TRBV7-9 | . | TGTGCCAGCAGCTTAGATTACGGGACCCAGTACTTC | CASSLDYGTQYF
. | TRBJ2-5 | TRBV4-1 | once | TGCGCCAGCAGCCAAGCGGGCCAACCTGGAGGAGAGACCCAGTACTTC | CASSQAGQPGGETQYF
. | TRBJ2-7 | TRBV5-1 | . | TGCGCCAGCAGCCCCGGGACGGGACAAAAAGGCCACGAGCAGTACTTC | CASSPGTGQKGHEQYF
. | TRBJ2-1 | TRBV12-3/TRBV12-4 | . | TGTGCCAGCAGTTTCGGGGTGCCCAGTGAGCAGTTCTTC | CASSFGVPSEQFF